This T cell receptor (beta chain) was sequenced in a study of blood T cell repertoires in COVID-19. Patients in Seattle were enrolled during active infection, then followed longitudinally. TCRdb keeps only in-frame clones here, not all; method: immunoSEQ multiplex PCR. In the table there are roughly 410,000 clones, over 75% of which are singletons. CDR3 size: 14 residues. Looked up from germline, CDR1 is LNHDA and CDR2 is SQIVND (reference sequence). V was clipped by 4 bases and J by 7 bases, with 14 bases between them. The sequence was collected from a woman aged 40 to 49 with COVID-19, enrolled during active disease. Sequenced: peripheral blood. The chain carries TRBV19 and TRBJ1-5; tentatively, D is TRBD1 (5 bases). The CDR3, as DNA: TGTGCCAGTAGTAACGGGGGGGAAGAGCAGCCCCAGCATTTT. Protein sequence: CASSNGGEEQPQHF.